Below, 20 T cell receptor beta chains from the same sample are listed, as sequenced in a study of T cell responses to AZD1222 COVID-19 vaccine. Sequenced by immunoSEQ multiplex PCR; TCRdb stores in-frame clones only, minus some. The data contain around 110,000 clones, just under 95% of them singletons. The sequencing used peripheral blood, collected on day 0 of AZD1222 vaccination. The receptors originated from an adult in good health.

This rearrangement joins TRBV19 to TRBJ2-5, with a tentative D call TRBD2 (5 bases). Germline V gene sequence: CDR1 LNHDA, CDR2 SQIVND (reference sequence). Trimming left V 4 bases short and J 5 bases short, with 17 bases between. This CDR3 spans 15 amino acids. This chain's CDR3 is CASSRTDFLDETQYF. The CDR3, as DNA: TGTGCCAGTAGTAGAACGGACTTCCTCGACGAGACCCAGTACTTC.

This chain joins TRBV19 and TRBJ1-2; D ambiguous. Germline V lookup: CDR1 LNHDA, CDR2 SQIVND (reference sequence). V lost 3 bases, J lost 4 bases, and 6 bases lay in between. The CDR3 totals 12 residues. The CDR3 DNA is TGTGCCAGTAGTATGCGGGGCTATGGCTACACCTTC. This encodes CASSMRGYGYTF.

The V and J genes are TRBV29-1 and TRBJ2-7; D uncertain. Per the germline V gene, CDR1 is SQVTM and CDR2 is ANQGSEA. V lost 1 base and J lost 1, with 8 bases in between. This CDR3 contains 13 residues. The CDR3 DNA follows: TGCAGCGTTGAAGTCCAGGATTCCTACGAGCAGTACTTC. Its protein is CSVEVQDSYEQYF.

The chain employs TRBV9 and TRBJ2-7, with 8 nucleotides matching TRBD2. V gave up 0 bases and J gave up 2 bases; unmatched junction bases: 4. The CDR3 consists of 15 residues. Germline V gene sequence: CDR1 SGDLS, CDR2 YYNGEE. The CDR3 here is CASSVAPGGAYEQYF. CDR3 bases: TGTGCCAGCAGCGTAGCCCCGGGAGGGGCCTACGAGCAGTACTTC. The entire variable domain, with the rest obtained from reference TRBV9 and TRBJ2-7, is as follows: DSGVTQTPKHLITATGQRVTLRCSPRSGDLSVYWYQQSLDQGLQFLIQYYNGEERAKGNILERFSAQQFPDLHSELNLSSLELGDSALYFCASSVAPGGAYEQYFGPGTRLTVT.

V and J are TRBV27 and TRBJ2-7; 9 nucleotides line up with TRBD1. The CDR3 has 18 amino acids. The J segment lost 2 bases and the V segment lost 6 bases, leaving 17 bases of the junction unmatched. The germline V gene has CDR1 MNHEY and CDR2 SMNVEV (reference sequence). As DNA, the CDR3 is TGTGCCAGCAGGCCTCGACCGGGACAGGGAAGAGAAACCTACGAGCAGTACTTC. This sequence encodes CASRPRPGQGRETYEQYF.

The V call is TRBV10-2, the J call TRBJ1-4; 8 bases are a match to TRBD1. CDR1 is WSHSY and CDR2 is SAAADI in the germline V gene. V lost 6 bases and J lost 5; bases outside the gene matches: 11. CDR3 size: 16 residues. The CDR3 loop is CASRSNDRGQNEKLFF. CDR3 nucleotides: TGCGCCAGCAGGTCGAACGACAGGGGACAAAATGAAAAACTGTTTTTT.

This chain connects TRBV28 to TRBJ2-7, with D possibly TRBD1 on 5 matching bases. Germline V lookup: CDR1 MDHEN, CDR2 SYDVKM. Trimming left V 3 bases short and J 12 bases short, with 18 bases between. CDR3 size: 13 residues. CDR3 coding DNA: TGTGCCAGCAGTTTGGGGCGTAAAACAGAGTGGTACTTC. This gives the protein CASSLGRKTEWYF.

The gene calls are TRBV12-5 and TRBJ2-5; TRBD2 is a possible D gene (6 bases). The CDR3 has 15 amino acids. The V gene's germline CDR1 is LGHNT and CDR2 FRNRAP. The V and J ends lost 2 bases and 5 bases respectively, with 15 bases between them. CDR3 bases: TGTGCTAGTGGTTTGCCCCAACCAGCGGGTGAGACCCAGTACTTC. Its translation is CASGLPQPAGETQYF.

The chain joins TRBV30 to TRBJ1-5, with D perhaps matching TRBD1 (5 bases). Germline loops: CDR1 GTSNPN, CDR2 SVGIG (reference sequence). This CDR3 is 11 amino acids long. With 0 bases removed from V and 11 bases from J, the gap between germline ends came to 8 bases. CDR3 amino acids: CAWSVGEAQHF. CDR3 nucleotides: TGTGCCTGGAGTGTAGGGGAGGCCCAGCATTTT.

The chain links TRBV27 to TRBJ1-2; D perhaps matches TRBD1 (6 bases). V gave up 8 bases and J gave up 6 bases, with 28 bases separating them. Germline values: CDR1 MNHEY, CDR2 SMNVEV (reference sequence). CDR3 length equals 17 residues. CDR3 bases: TGTGCCAGCGGACGAACCGACCAAAGGACAGTGAACGATGGCTACACCTTC. Its translation: CASGRTDQRTVNDGYTF.

The J gene is TRBJ1-2, the V gene TRBV4-1, with TRBD1 as a possible D gene (5 bases). Germline assignment: CDR1 MGHRA and CDR2 YSYEKL. The CDR3 has 17 residues. V lost 0 bases, J lost 3 bases, and 17 bases lay in between. CDR3: CASSQEHSIGRDYGYTF. In nucleotides, the CDR3 is TGCGCCAGCAGCCAAGAGCATTCGATAGGCAGGGACTATGGCTACACCTTC.

The V call is TRBV13, the J call TRBJ2-1; D remains unclear. In germline, CDR1 is PRHDT, CDR2 FYEKMQ (reference sequence). CDR3 length: 14 amino acids. V gave up 5 bases and J gave up 15 bases, with 23 bases separating them. The CDR3 is CASSPNTARWALFF. The CDR3 DNA follows: TGTGCCAGCAGCCCCAATACGGCCAGATGGGCCTTGTTCTTC.

The chain is built from TRBV6-5 and TRBJ1-2; the D gene is possibly TRBD1 (5 bases). The V end was cut by 0 bases, the J end by 4 bases, with 12 bases between. The germline V gene has CDR1 MNHEY and CDR2 SVGAGI. This CDR3 has 15 amino acids. CDR3 sequence: CASSYSMGVVYGYTF. CDR3 nucleotide sequence: TGTGCCAGCAGTTACTCGATGGGGGTTGTCTATGGCTACACCTTC.

This clone has only one observation. J is TRBJ2-1 and V is TRBV2; 11 nucleotides match TRBD2. From germline, CDR1 is SNHLY and CDR2 FYNNEI. The CDR3 is 15 residues long. Trimming at V came to 10 bases and at J to 6 bases, leaving 11 bases not matched to a gene. Written as DNA, the CDR3 is TGTGCCATCCACTTGACTAGCGGGAAGGTCAATGAGCAGTTCTTC. This gives the protein CAIHLTSGKVNEQFF.

The rearrangement uses TRBV7-8 and TRBJ1-6, with unresolved D. V lost 1 base and J lost 0, with 19 bases in between. CDR3 length: 20 amino acids. Germline assignment: CDR1 SGHVS and CDR2 FQNEAQ. The CDR3 is CASSLVGMDRRSSYNSPLHF. The CDR3, as DNA: TGTGCCAGCAGCTTAGTTGGGATGGACCGAAGGAGCTCCTATAATTCACCCCTCCACTTT.

The chain carries TRBV9 and TRBJ2-5; the D gene is possibly TRBD2 (5 bases). The germline V gene encodes CDR1 SGDLS and CDR2 YYNGEE. V dropped 3 bases and J dropped 0 bases, with 12 bases sitting between them. The CDR3 is made up of 15 amino acids. The CDR3 spells CASSARGSYQETQYF. The CDR3 region has the DNA TGTGCCAGCAGCGCCCGAGGGTCGTACCAAGAGACCCAGTACTTC.

The chain links TRBV5-1 to TRBJ2-1, with TRBD2 matching 14 bases. CDR1 and CDR2 from the germline V gene are SGHRS and YFSETQ. V shed 4 bases, J shed 8 bases, and the junction held 8 bases outside the gene matches. CDR3 length: 16 residues. The chain's CDR3 is CASSGGLAGVFDEQFF. CDR3 bases: TGCGCCAGCAGCGGGGGACTAGCGGGAGTGTTCGATGAGCAGTTCTTC.

The rearrangement uses TRBV6-4 and TRBJ2-1; D gene ambiguous. The CDR3 spans 15 residues. The germline gives CDR1 MRHNA, CDR2 SNTAGT. The V and J ends lost 0 bases and 6 bases respectively, with 12 bases between them. The CDR3 sequence: CASSDSSLSSNEQFF. CDR3 nucleotides: TGTGCCAGCAGTGACTCCTCCCTCAGTTCCAATGAGCAGTTCTTC.

The count of this clone is one. The chain couples TRBV7-2 to TRBJ1-5, with D possibly matching TRBD1 (5 bases). Trimming cost V 3 bases and J 3 bases, with 21 bases left between them. Germline values: CDR1 SGHTA, CDR2 FQGNSA. The CDR3 runs 18 residues. The CDR3 coding sequence is TGTGCCAGCAGCTTCATAGCCCCCCCGGGGGTTATCAATCAGCCCCAGCATTTT. This encodes CASSFIAPPGVINQPQHF.

This clone occurred once. This chain connects TRBV5-1 to TRBJ2-7, with D maybe TRBD1 (6 bases). CDR1 and CDR2 from the germline V gene are SGHRS and YFSETQ. V was cut by 3 bases and J by 4 bases, with 17 bases left in between. CDR3 length equals 15 residues. CDR3 protein: CASSYGQRTTYEQYF. DNA for the CDR3: TGCGCCAGCAGCTATGGACAGCGAACGACATACGAGCAGTACTTC.